A selection of T cell receptor beta chains follows, all from one sample in a study of T cell responses to AZD1222 COVID-19 vaccine. Some clones are missing from TCRdb's copy, which holds only in-frame ones; the method was immunoSEQ multiplex PCR. The sample has just under 95,000 clones; under 95% are singletons. This specimen was peripheral blood, taken on day 0 of AZD1222 vaccination. The receptors originated from an adult in good health. The CDR3 runs from the conserved cysteine through the conserved F or W. The D gene is left open where the match is weak. Expanded clones get a size class; other rows say once, few or many, or leave the size out.

TRBD2,TRBJ2-3,.,TRBV5-6,TGTGCCAGCACCCTTCGGGGGGTAGATACGCAGTATTTT,CASTLRGVDTQYF
TRBD2,TRBJ2-5,.,TRBV7-7,TGTGCTAGCAGCTTCGGACTAGCAACCGGAGAGACCCAGTACTTC,CASSFGLATGETQYF
TRBD2,TRBJ2-3,.,TRBV6-5,TGTGCCAGCAGTTACTCGACTAGCGGGGGGGCAAATACGCAGTATTTT,CASSYSTSGGANTQYF
.,TRBJ1-2,once,TRBV18,TGTGCCAGCTCACCAAGGGTGGTAGCTAACTATGGCTACACCTTC,CASSPRVVANYGYTF
.,TRBJ1-4,.,TRBV2,TGTGCCAGCAGTCCACAGGGAACAACTAATGAAAAACTGTTTTTT,CASSPQGTTNEKLFF
TRBD2,TRBJ2-5,.,TRBV11-3,TGTGCCAGCAGCGGGGGGACTAGCGGGCAAGAGACCCAGTACTTC,CASSGGTSGQETQYF
.,TRBJ1-6,.,TRBV7-2,TGTGCCAGCAGCTTAGTTGGCAGGGTGGTTTTCTCACCCCTCCACTTT,CASSLVGRVVFSPLHF
.,TRBJ1-2,once,TRBV7-9,TGTGCCAGCAGCTTAGAGGGGATTGACTATGGCTACACCTTC,CASSLEGIDYGYTF
TRBD1,TRBJ2-7,.,TRBV5-4,TGTGCCAGCAGCTTGGTAGGGACAGGGACCGCCGAGCAGTACTTC,CASSLVGTGTAEQYF
.,TRBJ1-1,.,TRBV7-8,TGTGCCAGCAGCTCCTGGACATCCCTGAACACTGAAGCTTTCTTT,CASSSWTSLNTEAFF
.,TRBJ1-2,.,TRBV7-9,TGTGCCAGCAGCTCCAGTTTGGGAAACTATGGCTACACCTTC,CASSSSLGNYGYTF
.,TRBJ2-5,.,TRBV2,TGTGCCAGCAGTGGACTAGAGACCCAGTACTTC,CASSGLETQYF
.,TRBJ2-3,.,TRBV5-1,TGCGCCAGCAGCTTGGCCGGGCAAGACACAGATACGCAGTATTTT,CASSLAGQDTDTQYF
.,TRBJ1-3,.,TRBV11-3,TGTGCCAGCAGCTCTACTAAGACAGTCCGCTCTGGAAACACCATATATTTT,CASSSTKTVRSGNTIYF
TRBD2,TRBJ2-4,.,TRBV7-2,TGTGCCAGCAGCTTAGATCTGGCGGGAGGCAAAAACATTCAGTACTTC,CASSLDLAGGKNIQYF
TRBD1,TRBJ2-7,once,TRBV27,TGTGCCAGCAGTTTTAGATATACGGACCGGACAGGGTCCTACGAGCAGTACTTC,CASSFRYTDRTGSYEQYF
.,TRBJ2-5,.,TRBV7-9,TGTGCCAGCAGTCAAGAGGGCGAGACCCAGTACTTC,CASSQEGETQYF
.,TRBJ2-2,.,TRBV12-3/TRBV12-4,TGTGCCAGCAGTTTAAGGACCGGGGAGCTGTTTTTT,CASSLRTGELFF
.,TRBJ2-7,.,TRBV5-5,TGTGCCAGCAGCTTGACTGGAGCCACCTACGAGCAGTACTTC,CASSLTGATYEQYF
.,TRBJ1-3,.,TRBV6-5,TGTGCCAGCAGACCGTCCGACAGTTCAGGAAACACCATATATTTT,CASRPSDSSGNTIYF
.,TRBJ1-2,.,TRBV5-8,TGTGCCAGCAGCTTGGGGCCCCGGGCCGCCTATGGCTACACCTTC,CASSLGPRAAYGYTF
.,TRBJ1-2,.,TRBV25-1,TGTGCCAGCGGAAGCACCGGGACGGCAAAGGGCTACACCTTC,CASGSTGTAKGYTF
.,TRBJ1-1,.,TRBV28,TGTGCCAGCAGCCTTGGGACAAAGAACACTGAAGCTTTCTTT,CASSLGTKNTEAFF
.,TRBJ2-2,.,TRBV24-1,TGTGCCACCAGTGAAGTGGGCGGAACCGGGGAGCTGTTTTTT,CATSEVGGTGELFF
.,TRBJ2-5,.,TRBV12-3/TRBV12-4,TGTGCCAGCAGTTTAGCGGGGGGTACCCAGTACTTC,CASSLAGGTQYF
.,TRBJ1-2,.,TRBV6-2/TRBV6-3,TGTGCCAGCAGTTACGGGGGCAGGGGCTATGGCTACACCTTC,CASSYGGRGYGYTF
.,TRBJ1-5,.,TRBV19,TGTGCCAGTAGTACTCGACAGTACAATCAGCCCCAGCATTTT,CASSTRQYNQPQHF
.,TRBJ2-6,.,TRBV7-9,TGTGCCAGCAGCCTTTACAGCGCTGGGGCCAACGTCCTGACTTTC,CASSLYSAGANVLTF
.,TRBJ2-7,.,TRBV28,TGTGCCAGCAGTAGTAGTCTAAAAGAGCAGTACTTC,CASSSSLKEQYF
.,TRBJ1-2,.,TRBV5-5,TGTGCCAGCTCCCTCTGGGCAGACCCTGCCTACACCTTC,CASSLWADPAYTF
.,TRBJ2-5,.,TRBV14,TGTGCCTGCAGCTCGGACTGGGCTCTCCAGTACTTC,CACSSDWALQYF
TRBD1,TRBJ1-4,.,TRBV6-2/TRBV6-3,TGTGCCAGCAGTGACAGGGGCTCAACTAATGAAAAACTGTTTTTT,CASSDRGSTNEKLFF
.,TRBJ1-1,.,TRBV7-6,TGTGCCAGCAGCTCAAATTGGGCGGCTGAAGCTTTCTTT,CASSSNWAAEAFF
TRBD1,TRBJ2-6,.,TRBV24-1,TGTGCCACCAGTGATTTTGGGGGACAGGGGGCGCCTGGGGCCAACGTCCTGACTTTC,CATSDFGGQGAPGANVLTF
TRBD1,TRBJ2-2,.,TRBV7-2,TGTGCCAGCAGTCAGGGGGCGCGGTCCGGGGAGCTGTTTTTT,CASSQGARSGELFF
TRBD1,TRBJ2-1,.,TRBV6-2/TRBV6-3,TGTGCCAGCAGTTACTCTGGACAGGGGCTTAATGAGCAGTTCTTC,CASSYSGQGLNEQFF
TRBD2,TRBJ2-1,.,TRBV5-1,TGCGCCAGCAGCTTGGTTAGCGGGGGCGGTTCAGGGAATGAGCAGTTCTTC,CASSLVSGGGSGNEQFF
.,TRBJ2-5,once,TRBV28,TGTGCCAGCAGTTCTCGAAGGAAGCTGGGGACCCAGTACTTC,CASSSRRKLGTQYF
TRBD1,TRBJ2-3,.,TRBV7-3,TGTGCCAGCAGCTTAATCGGTCAGGGGGCATCAGATACGCAGTATTTT,CASSLIGQGASDTQYF
.,TRBJ1-1,.,TRBV7-2,TGTGCCAGCAGCGTCGGACGGACCCCTGAAGCTTTCTTT,CASSVGRTPEAFF
.,TRBJ2-3,.,TRBV19,TGTGCCAGCTTCGGGGGTACGAGCACAGATACGCAGTATTTT,CASFGGTSTDTQYF
.,TRBJ1-5,.,TRBV7-2,TGTGCCAGCAGCTTCCAGGGAGGGGGCAATCAGCCCCAGCATTTT,CASSFQGGGNQPQHF
TRBD1,TRBJ1-2,.,TRBV2,TGTGCCAGCACCGAGGGTTGGAGGGGGCTGCCCGTATTC,CASTEGWRGLPVF
TRBD1,TRBJ1-4,.,TRBV28,TGTGCCAGCAGTTTACAGGGGGGGACTAATGAAAAACTGTTTTTT,CASSLQGGTNEKLFF
.,TRBJ1-1,once,TRBV11-1,TGTGCCAGCAGCCCAGGGAACACTGAAGCTTTCTTT,CASSPGNTEAFF
.,TRBJ1-4,.,TRBV9,TGTGCCAGCAGCCGAAACCACTTAGGCGGTACTGAAAAACTGTTTTTT,CASSRNHLGGTEKLFF
TRBD1,TRBJ1-6,few,TRBV18,TGTGCCAGCTCCTCCGGGACAGGGACCTATTCACCCCTCCACTTT,CASSSGTGTYSPLHF
TRBD2,TRBJ2-3,few,TRBV5-1,TGCGCCAGCAGCTTGGGTCCTAGCGGGGTACCAGATACGCAGTATTTT,CASSLGPSGVPDTQYF
.,TRBJ1-2,few,TRBV7-9,TGTACCGTTAGACCCCGGGAGGGCCCGAACTATGGCTACACCTTC,CTVRPREGPNYGYTF
.,TRBJ2-1,once,TRBV6-4,TGTGCCAGCAGTGAAAGGGGGCTAGCGGACTACAATGAGCAGTTCTTC,CASSERGLADYNEQFF
TRBD2,TRBJ2-3,.,TRBV7-2,TGTGCCAGCAGCTCAACTTGGCGGGGGATAAGGACGCAGTATTTT,CASSSTWRGIRTQYF
.,TRBJ1-2,once,TRBV6-5,TGTGCCAGCAGTTACGCGGGCAGGGCATCTAACTATGGCTACACCTTC,CASSYAGRASNYGYTF
.,TRBJ2-7,.,TRBV29-1,TGCAGCGCCCGGGACGGAGCCTACGAGCAGTACTTC,CSARDGAYEQYF
TRBD1,TRBJ1-5,.,TRBV18,TGTGCCAGCTCACCTGCTACAGGGGGAGGCCAGCCCCAGCATTTT,CASSPATGGGQPQHF
.,TRBJ1-1,.,TRBV6-5,TGTGCCAGCAGTTTCTCAGGGGTAGCCACTGAAGCTTTCTTT,CASSFSGVATEAFF
.,TRBJ2-2,once,TRBV9,TGTGCCAGCAGCGTAGCAGTTGCCGGGGAGCTGTTTTTT,CASSVAVAGELFF
.,TRBJ1-1,.,TRBV25-1,TGTGCCAGCAGTGAAGCAGGGAGCACTGAAGCTTTCTTT,CASSEAGSTEAFF
.,TRBJ1-2,.,TRBV4-1,TGCGCCAGCAGCCAAGCAGGCTATGGCTACACCTTC,CASSQAGYGYTF
TRBD1,TRBJ1-2,.,TRBV6-5,TGTGCCAGCAGTAAATCAGACAGGGGGTATGGCTACACCTTC,CASSKSDRGYGYTF
.,TRBJ1-2,.,TRBV6-2/TRBV6-3,TGTGCCAGCAGTTATAGGCGGGGCGGCTCCTATGGCTACACCTTC,CASSYRRGGSYGYTF